This T cell receptor (beta chain) was captured by sequencing in a study of siplizumab effects on memory and regulatory T cells. TCRdb's copy holds only in-frame clones and misses some; the assay was immunoSEQ multiplex PCR. This sample yields 55,000 to 70,000 clones, of which more than 80% are seen a single time; around 40% belongs to the top ten. This CDR3 has 15 amino acids. V gave up 2 bases and J gave up 3 bases; unmatched junction bases: 10. Germline CDR1 and CDR2: GTSNPN and SVGIG (reference sequence). The TCR originated in a human donor in good health. Material for sequencing was CD8+ T cells sorted from blood. This chain uses TRBV30 with TRBJ2-7; 7 nucleotides line up with TRBD2. The DNA for the CDR3 is TGTGCCTGGAGTCCGCCGGGAGCGGGAATCTACGAGCAGTACTTC. Translation: CAWSPPGAGIYEQYF.